This T cell receptor beta chain was documented in a study of T cells in Graves' hyperthyroidism and ophthalmopathy. Whole-study context: Upon initial diagnosis and before any treatment, peripheral blood was collected. Study results and caveats: Clonotypes that were expanded in thyroid above 0.001 mostly appeared in blood too. The model anticipated ophthalmopathy a median about 7 months pre-onset.

V lost 4 bases to trimming and J lost 5 bases; unmatched junction nucleotides: 12. The CDR3 loop spans 15 amino acids. Per the germline V gene, CDR1 is SGHDT and CDR2 is YYEEEE. The source material, RNA transcripts, was used to amplify TCR beta CDR3 regions. When the TCR CDR3 underwent first-round RT-PCR, the HTBI primer set was used. In TCRdb, the multiplex PCR reads were re-called with MiXCR into one record per CDR3 protein. The sample contains 550,000 to 800,000 distinct CDR3 sequences, 16% of which appear only once. The authors obtained PBMCs from more than 8 ml of fresh peripheral blood. As regards this clonotype: Antigen unknown.

The J gene is TRBJ2-7, the V gene TRBV5-6, with 7 bases fitting TRBD1. The sequence was collected from a man between 18 and 29 years old with Graves' hyperthyroidism. Material: blood. The CDR3 reads CASSAWDRGYHEQYF. The CDR3 DNA follows: TGTGCCAGCAGCGCGTGGGACAGAGGATACCACGAGCAGTACTTC.